The 15 T cell receptor beta chains presented below share a single source sample, sequenced in a study of blood T cell repertoires in COVID-19. Assay used: immunoSEQ multiplex PCR; TCRdb lists only in-frame clones, some missing. The sample shows about 260,000 clones, 83% of them seen only once. The sequenced material came from peripheral blood. These receptors were collected from a man aged 60 to 75 who had recovered from COVID-19.

Remarks on this clone: At one boundary the junction diverges from the germline segment, which might be a read error. The chain recombines TRBV19 with TRBJ1-5, with 9 bases that match TRBD1. This CDR3 is 19 amino acids long. In germline, CDR1 is LNHDA, CDR2 SQIVND (reference sequence). CDR3 sequence: CASSTRSPSTGGYNQPQHF. In nucleotides, the CDR3 is TGTGCCAGTAGTACCCGCTCCCCATCGACAGGGGGATACAATCAACCCCAGCATTTT.

This chain connects TRBV5-5 to TRBJ2-7; D possibly corresponds to TRBD1 (5 bases). Trimming took 0 bases from V and 2 from J, leaving 12 bases between them. The length of the CDR3 is 15 residues. Germline V gene sequence: CDR1 SGHKS, CDR2 YYEKEE (reference sequence). The CDR3 DNA reads as TGTGCCAGCAGCTTGGGAGCAGGGTTGCCCTACGAGCAGTACTTC. This encodes CASSLGAGLPYEQYF.

The rearrangement uses TRBV7-9 and TRBJ2-1, with unresolved D. The germline gives CDR1 SEHNR, CDR2 FQNEAQ (reference sequence). The CDR3 consists of 17 residues. The V gene lost 0 bases and the J gene lost 0 bases, with 12 bases spanning the gap. Here the CDR3 reads CASSLARGLSSYNEQFF. CDR3 nucleotide sequence: TGTGCCAGCAGCTTAGCGCGCGGTCTTAGCTCCTACAATGAGCAGTTCTTC.

The J gene is TRBJ2-4, the V gene TRBV5-1; the D is unclear. This CDR3 contains 16 residues. Germline V gives CDR1 SGHRS, CDR2 YFSETQ. Trimming shortened V by 0 bases and J by 5 bases, and 15 bases separated the two germline ends. The CDR3 nucleotides are TGCGCCAGCAGCTTGGATACGAGGTACCTCGAAAACATTCAGTACTTC. It encodes CASSLDTRYLENIQYF.

The chain joins TRBV5-1 to TRBJ2-5; a weak D match, TRBD2 (5 bases). This CDR3 is built from 13 residues. Looked up from germline, CDR1 is SGHRS and CDR2 is YFSETQ. The V end was cut by 1 base, the J end by 5 bases, with 9 bases between. The DNA of the CDR3 is TGCGCCAGCAGCTTGATGGGGAGTGAGACCCAGTACTTC. Translation gives CASSLMGSETQYF.

Only a few counts were recorded for this clone. The rearrangement uses TRBV5-5 and TRBJ1-5, with 8 bases lining up with TRBD1. V dropped 4 bases and J dropped 6; count of bases not matched to a gene: 9. Per the germline V gene, CDR1 is SGHKS and CDR2 is YYEKEE (reference sequence). The CDR3 totals 15 residues. The CDR3 is CASSVTGVDGQPQHF. The DNA for the CDR3 is TGTGCCAGCAGCGTGACAGGGGTTGATGGTCAGCCCCAGCATTTT.

The V gene is TRBV18, the J gene TRBJ2-7, with TRBD1 identical over 7 bases. V trimming: 0 bases; J trimming: 2 bases; junction bases outside the gene matches: 4. The germline V gene has CDR1 KGHSH and CDR2 LQKENI. This CDR3 contains 15 residues. CDR3 in DNA: TGTGCCAGCTCACCACCGAGACAGGGAGCCTACGAGCAGTACTTC. This translates into CASSPPRQGAYEQYF.

The rearrangement uses TRBV19 and TRBJ2-7; 8 positions agree with TRBD2. The CDR3 contains 14 residues. CDR1 LNHDA and CDR2 SQIVND come from the germline V gene (reference sequence). V shed 7 bases and J 8 bases; nucleotides not matched to a gene: 13. CDR3 DNA sequence: TGTGCCAGTACCCCCCTGGCGGGGGGCAAGCAGCAGTACTTC. Residues: CASTPLAGGKQQYF.

The chain uses TRBV19 and TRBJ1-1, with unresolved D. V lost 1 base, J lost 4 bases, and 10 bases lay in between. Germline V gene lookup returns CDR1 LNHDA and CDR2 SQIVND (reference sequence). This CDR3 comprises 14 residues. CDR3 residues: CASSIVRGPTEAFF. The CDR3 region has the DNA TGTGCCAGTAGTATAGTTAGAGGGCCCACTGAAGCTTTCTTT.

In nucleotides, the CDR3 is TGTGCCAGTAGTGAACTAGCGGGAGTAAGCAATGAGCAGTTCTTC. Its protein is CASSELAGVSNEQFF. The rearrangement links TRBV19 to TRBJ2-1, with 11 bases matching TRBD2. V shed 5 bases, J shed 6 bases, and the junction held 6 bases outside the gene matches. The CDR3 is 15 amino acids. CDR1 and CDR2 from the germline V gene are LNHDA and SQIVND (reference sequence).

This clone occurred a few times. CDR3 region: CASSPPAYEQYF. Written as DNA, the CDR3 is TGCGCCAGCAGCCCCCCCGCCTACGAGCAGTACTTC. The chain recombines TRBV5-1 with TRBJ2-7, with D unclear. The CDR3 runs to 12 residues. CDR1 and CDR2 from the germline V gene are SGHRS and YFSETQ. Trimming cost V 4 bases and J 2 bases, with 7 bases left between them.

J is TRBJ1-4 and V is TRBV6-6, with TRBD1 identical over 9 bases. After removal of 6 bases from V and 9 bases from J, the junction contained 14 bases not matched to a gene. This CDR3 has 16 amino acids. The V gene's germline CDR1 is MNHNY and CDR2 SVGAGI (reference sequence). The CDR3 sequence: CASSLSGQGGHKKLFF. CDR3 sequence (DNA): TGTGCCAGCAGCCTCTCGGGACAGGGTGGGCATAAAAAACTGTTTTTT.

The rearrangement joins TRBV3-1 (or the pseudogene TRBV3-2) to TRBJ1-1, with D tentatively TRBD1 (6 bases). With 1 base removed from V and 3 bases from J, the gap between germline ends came to 12 bases. The V gene's germline CDR1 is LGHDT and CDR2 YNNKEL (reference sequence). This CDR3 comprises 15 residues. The CDR3 loop is CASSQGPGAYTEAFF. CDR3 in DNA: TGTGCCAGCAGCCAAGGACCAGGGGCGTACACTGAAGCTTTCTTT.

This clone was observed a handful of times. V is TRBV28 and J is TRBJ1-2; TRBD1 is a possible D gene (5 bases). The length of the CDR3 is 14 residues. The V gene's germline CDR1 is MDHEN and CDR2 SYDVKM. Trimming removed 3 bases from V and 1 base from J, with 9 bases in between. The CDR3 nucleotides are TGTGCCAGCAGTTTCCCCAGGGTTAACTATGGCTACACCTTC. Translated: CASSFPRVNYGYTF.

This clone was picked up one time. The rearrangement uses TRBV30 and TRBJ1-1; 7 bases fit TRBD1. The CDR3 has 13 residues. The V gene end was trimmed by 4 bases and the J gene end by 7 bases; junction bases not matched to a gene: 9. Germline V lookup: CDR1 GTSNPN, CDR2 SVGIG (reference sequence). The CDR3 nucleotides read TGTGCCTGGACCGACCCCGGGACAGATGAAGCTTTCTTT. Its protein product is CAWTDPGTDEAFF.